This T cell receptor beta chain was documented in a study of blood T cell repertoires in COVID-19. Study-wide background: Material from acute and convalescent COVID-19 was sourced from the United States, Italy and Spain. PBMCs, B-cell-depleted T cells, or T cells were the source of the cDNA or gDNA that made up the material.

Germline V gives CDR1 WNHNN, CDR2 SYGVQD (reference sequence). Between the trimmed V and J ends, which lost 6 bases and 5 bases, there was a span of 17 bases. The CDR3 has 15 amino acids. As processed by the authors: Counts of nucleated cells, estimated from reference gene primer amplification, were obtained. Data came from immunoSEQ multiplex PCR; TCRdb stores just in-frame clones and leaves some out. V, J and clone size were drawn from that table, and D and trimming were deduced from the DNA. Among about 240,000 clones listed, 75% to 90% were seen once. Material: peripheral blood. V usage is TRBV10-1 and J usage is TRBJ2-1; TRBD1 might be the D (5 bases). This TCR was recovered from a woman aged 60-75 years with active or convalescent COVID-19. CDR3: CASSPVPRADNEQFF. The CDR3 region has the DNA TGCGCCAGCAGCCCAGTACCCAGGGCTGACAATGAGCAGTTCTTC.